This T cell receptor beta chain was recorded in a study of blood T cells in healthy people across ages. The second PCR ran roughly 7 to 11 cycles with a sample-barcoded 5' primer and J-beta primers. TCRdb analysed the 5' RACE reads with MiXCR anew, one entry per CDR3 protein. The table has approximately 900,000 distinct CDR3 sequences, roughly 48% seen once. V was clipped by 6 bases and J by 6 bases, with 14 bases between them. The V gene's germline CDR1 is SGHTA and CDR2 FQGNSA. The length of the CDR3 is 13 residues. The V and J genes are TRBV7-2 and TRBJ1-1; perhaps TRBD1 as D (5 bases). The sample consisted of blood. The receptor's source is a man between 25 and 39 years old in good health. CDR3 bases: TGTGCCAGCAGACGTGGGGGGTCGGCTGAAGCTTTCTTT. It encodes CASRRGGSAEAFF.